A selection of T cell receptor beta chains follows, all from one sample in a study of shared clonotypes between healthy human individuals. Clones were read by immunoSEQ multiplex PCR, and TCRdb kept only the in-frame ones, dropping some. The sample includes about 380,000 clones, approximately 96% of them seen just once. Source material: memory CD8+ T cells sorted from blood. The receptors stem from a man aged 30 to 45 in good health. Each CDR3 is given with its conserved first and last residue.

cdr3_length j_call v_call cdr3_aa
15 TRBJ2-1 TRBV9 CASSAGAGVRNEQFF
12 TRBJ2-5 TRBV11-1 CASSLDMETQYF
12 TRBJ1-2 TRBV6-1 CASSGQGYGYTF
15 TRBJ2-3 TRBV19 CASSSRRAGGDTQYF
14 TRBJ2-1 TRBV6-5 CASSRAGGPNEQFF
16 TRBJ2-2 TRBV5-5 CASSLVPGTNTGELFF
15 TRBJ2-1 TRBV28 CASSPSGRAYNEQFF
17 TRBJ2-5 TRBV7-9 CASSSTEGALLQETQYF
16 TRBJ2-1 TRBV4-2 CASSQESSGSRNEQFF
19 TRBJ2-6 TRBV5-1 CASTLGPGQRIFGANVLTF
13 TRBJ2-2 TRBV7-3 CASSSVLAGELFF
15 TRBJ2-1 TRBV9 CASSVDESAYNEQFF
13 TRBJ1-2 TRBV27 CASRLTGDYGYTF
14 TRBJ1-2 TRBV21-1 CASSKVWIGGVYTF
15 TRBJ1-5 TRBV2 CASSYRGQMNQPQHF
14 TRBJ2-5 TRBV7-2 CASSPRGERETQYF
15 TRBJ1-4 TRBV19 CASSTRGGTNEKLFF
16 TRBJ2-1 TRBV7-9 CASSSLAKSSYNEQFF
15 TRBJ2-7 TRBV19 CASSILTGWGYEQYF
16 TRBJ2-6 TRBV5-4 CASSLDLTGGANVLTF
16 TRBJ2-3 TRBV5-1 CASSPLDPRGTDTQYF
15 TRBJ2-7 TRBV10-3 CAISTARDKLVQQYF
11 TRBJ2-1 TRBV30 CAWVESGSQFF
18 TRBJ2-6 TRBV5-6 CASSSPNRMLYGANVLTF
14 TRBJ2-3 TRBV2 CASRGGADVYTQYF
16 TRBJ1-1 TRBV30 CAWSRRVLLMNTEAFF
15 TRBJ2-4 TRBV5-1 CASSLTGGGKNIQYF
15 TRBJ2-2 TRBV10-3 CAITGTSGNTGELFF
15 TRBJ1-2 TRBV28 CASSSASQGAWGYTF
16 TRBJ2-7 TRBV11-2 CASSLVLGGRFAEQYF
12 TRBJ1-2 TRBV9 CASSALQGGYTF
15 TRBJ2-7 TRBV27 CASSLSRGNAYEQYF
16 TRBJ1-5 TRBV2 CASSELQGAGNQPQHF
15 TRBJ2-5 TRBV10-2 CASSVSFPVWGTQYF
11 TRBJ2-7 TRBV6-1 CASSFRGEQYF
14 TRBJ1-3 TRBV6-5 CASSKQGLGNTIYF
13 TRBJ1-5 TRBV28 CARERVFNQPQHF
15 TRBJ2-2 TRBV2 CASRGLATNTGELFF
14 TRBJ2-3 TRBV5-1 CASSLGVQPDTQYF
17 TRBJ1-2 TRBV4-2 CASSQEFQGAPNYGYTF
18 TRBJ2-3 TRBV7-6 CASSDYGLAEGRTDTQYF
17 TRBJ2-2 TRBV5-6 CASSFPGPRGNTGELFF
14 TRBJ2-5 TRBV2 CASSTSGTPPTQYF
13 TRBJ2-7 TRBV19 CASSILAGYEQYF
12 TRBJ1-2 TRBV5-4 CASSLVLGGYTF
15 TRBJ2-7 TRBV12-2 CASPTGTSAAYEQYF
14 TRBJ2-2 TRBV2 CASMEETVPGELFF
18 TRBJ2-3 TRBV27 CASSYRLAGPTSTDTQYF